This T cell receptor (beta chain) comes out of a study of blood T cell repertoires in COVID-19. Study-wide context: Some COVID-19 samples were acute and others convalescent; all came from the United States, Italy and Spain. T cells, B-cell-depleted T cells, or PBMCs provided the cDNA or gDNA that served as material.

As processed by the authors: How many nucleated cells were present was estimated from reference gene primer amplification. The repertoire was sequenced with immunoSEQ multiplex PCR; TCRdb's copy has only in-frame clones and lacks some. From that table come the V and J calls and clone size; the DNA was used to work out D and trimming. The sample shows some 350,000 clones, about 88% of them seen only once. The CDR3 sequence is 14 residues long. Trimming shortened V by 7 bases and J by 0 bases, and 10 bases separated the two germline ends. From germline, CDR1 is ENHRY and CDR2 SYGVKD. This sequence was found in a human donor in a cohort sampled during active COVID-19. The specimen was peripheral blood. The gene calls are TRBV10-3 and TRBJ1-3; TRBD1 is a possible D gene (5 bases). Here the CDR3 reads CAIKEGLSGNTIYF. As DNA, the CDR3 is TGTGCCATCAAGGAGGGGCTCTCTGGAAACACCATATATTTT.